The 30 T cell receptor beta chains below all came from one sample that was sequenced in a study of T cells in localized non-small cell lung cancer. Data came from immunoSEQ multiplex PCR; TCRdb stores just in-frame clones and leaves some out. This table holds approximately 52,000 clones, approximately 80% found once. The material was peripheral blood, obtained before any cancer treatment. Receptor source: a man aged 40-75 years with stage I squamous cell lung carcinoma.

The rearrangement links TRBV28 to TRBJ2-7; D uncertain. This CDR3 comprises 12 residues. The V gene's germline CDR1 is MDHEN and CDR2 SYDVKM. V lost 2 bases and J lost 4, with 6 bases in between. This CDR3 reads CASSLRRYEQYF. CDR3 nucleotides: TGTGCCAGCAGTTTAAGGCGGTACGAGCAGTACTTC.

The chain has TRBV4-2 and TRBJ1-2; no reliable D call. Germline loops: CDR1 LGHNA, CDR2 YNFKEQ. CDR3 length: 15 amino acids. V gave up 0 bases and J gave up 1 base, with 9 bases separating them. This chain's CDR3 is CASSQDNGINYGYTF. The CDR3 DNA sequence: TGTGCCAGCAGCCAAGATAACGGGATTAACTATGGCTACACCTTC.

The V gene is TRBV19, the J gene TRBJ2-2, with TRBD2 matching 7 bases. Germline V gene lookup returns CDR1 LNHDA and CDR2 SQIVND (reference sequence). The CDR3 is made up of 18 amino acids. J gave up 0 bases and V 3 bases, and 10 bases lay outside the gene matches. Written as DNA, the CDR3 is TGTGCCAGTAGTATTCTAGCGGCCGCATCTTCGAACACCGGGGAGCTGTTTTTT. It specifies CASSILAAASSNTGELFF.

The J gene is TRBJ2-5, the V gene TRBV2; 8 bases map to TRBD1. The trim removed 4 bases at V and 4 bases at J, leaving 2 bases unmatched. Germline V gene sequence: CDR1 SNHLY, CDR2 FYNNEI. CDR3 size: 13 residues. The CDR3 nucleotides read TGTGCCAGCAGTGGACAGGGGATAGAGACCCAGTACTTC. Residues: CASSGQGIETQYF.

The V gene is TRBV7-9, the J gene TRBJ2-3, with a weak D call TRBD1 (5 bases). CDR1 and CDR2 (germline): SEHNR, FQNEAQ (reference sequence). The CDR3 is 15 amino acids. The V and J ends lost 1 base and 4 bases respectively, with 12 bases between them. CDR3 region: CASSLVSGMADTQYF. Here the CDR3 DNA reads TGTGCCAGCAGCTTAGTTTCAGGGATGGCAGATACGCAGTATTTT.

The V gene is TRBV5-8, the J gene TRBJ1-5; D unclear. This CDR3 spans 16 amino acids. Trimming pared 0 bases from V and 1 base from J, leaving 11 bases between. Germline V gene lookup returns CDR1 SGHTS and CDR2 YDEGEE. The CDR3 region has the DNA TGTGCCAGCAGCTTGGCAAACGGGTGGAGCAATCAGCCCCAGCATTTT. Translation gives CASSLANGWSNQPQHF.

The rearrangement joins TRBV18 to TRBJ2-2; D is unresolved. Trimming pared 0 bases from V and 5 bases from J, leaving 7 bases between. The length of the CDR3 is 14 residues. Germline CDR1 KGHSH, CDR2 LQKENI. The CDR3 loop reads CASSPPSQTGELFF. The CDR3, as DNA: TGTGCCAGCTCACCACCGAGCCAAACCGGGGAGCTGTTTTTT.

With respect to this clone: An end of the junction differs from the germline gene, which may be a read error. The CDR3 sequence is CASSRSGRLSVPRF. The CDR3 coding sequence is TGTGCCAGCAGCCGGTCAGGGCGCCTCAGTGTCCCTCGTTTC. The chain combines TRBV6-5 with TRBJ1-2, with D perhaps TRBD1 (5 bases). Germline CDR1 and CDR2: MNHEY and SVGAGI. This CDR3 has 14 amino acids.

The chain couples TRBV30 to TRBJ1-6; the D gene is possibly TRBD1 (5 bases). The CDR3 consists of 13 residues. Germline CDR1 reads GTSNPN; CDR2 reads SVGIG (reference sequence). Deletions cut 3 bases from V and 10 bases from J, with 13 bases between. The CDR3 here is CAWRGGTGSPLHF. CDR3 coding DNA: TGTGCCTGGAGGGGGGGGACCGGCTCACCCCTCCACTTT. Full variable domain (remainder filled in from reference TRBV30 and TRBJ1-6): SQTIHQWPATLVQPVGSPLSLECTVEGTSNPNLYWYRQAAGRGLQLLFYSVGIGQISSEVPQNLSASRPQDRQFILSSKKLLLSDSGFYLCAWRGGTGSPLHFGNGTRLTVT.

The rearrangement links TRBV27 to TRBJ2-1; no definite D call. Germline values: CDR1 MNHEY, CDR2 SMNVEV (reference sequence). The CDR3 covers 13 residues. Trimming pared 6 bases from V and 0 bases from J, leaving 6 bases between. DNA of the CDR3: TGTGCCAGCAGACAGAGCTCCTACAATGAGCAGTTCTTC. It encodes CASRQSSYNEQFF.

This rearrangement joins TRBV4-3 to TRBJ2-3; D ambiguous. In germline, CDR1 is LGHNA, CDR2 YSLEER. The length of the CDR3 is 15 residues. Between the trimmed V and J ends, which lost 2 bases and 2 bases, there was a span of 11 bases. The DNA of the CDR3 is TGCGCCAGCAGCCAATCCACGTACCACACAGATACGCAGTATTTT. This translates into CASSQSTYHTDTQYF.

This chain uses TRBV7-2 with TRBJ2-7; 7 nucleotides line up with TRBD1. Germline loops: CDR1 SGHTA, CDR2 FQGNSA. The V and J ends lost 4 bases and 4 bases, in that order; junction bases with no gene match: 7. This CDR3 has 14 amino acids. The CDR3 nucleotides are TGTGCCAGCAGCTCCGGACAGGTTTTGTACGAGCAGTACTTC. Encoded protein: CASSSGQVLYEQYF.

This chain joins TRBV19 and TRBJ2-2; D not resolved. Trimming pared 1 base from V and 4 bases from J, leaving 13 bases between. The CDR3 spans 16 residues. The germline V gene has CDR1 LNHDA and CDR2 SQIVND (reference sequence). CDR3 sequence (DNA): TGTGCCAGTAGTATAGGGGCGGCGAGGAGCACCGGGGAGCTGTTTTTT. Protein sequence: CASSIGAARSTGELFF.

This chain uses TRBV6-1 with TRBJ2-1; 7 bases agree with TRBD2. In germline, CDR1 is MNHNS, CDR2 SASEGT. There are 13 residues in the CDR3. V dropped 6 bases and J dropped 3; count of bases not matched to a gene: 2. This CDR3 reads CASRGGIYNEQFF. CDR3 bases: TGTGCCAGCAGGGGAGGGATCTACAATGAGCAGTTCTTC.

In DNA, the CDR3 is TGTGCCAGCAGCCGGGGGACGCAAGAGACCCAGTACTTC. It specifies CASSRGTQETQYF. The chain has TRBV7-6 and TRBJ2-5, with a tentative D call TRBD2 (6 bases). V lost 5 bases and J lost 2, with 9 bases in between. The CDR3 is made up of 13 amino acids. Germline assignment: CDR1 SGHVS and CDR2 FNYEAQ.

This clone was observed many times. The V and J genes are TRBV6-5 and TRBJ2-3, with a weak D call TRBD2 (6 bases). Trimming left V 10 bases short and J 6 bases short, with 23 bases between. This CDR3 has 15 amino acids. Germline lookup yields CDR1 MNHEY and CDR2 SVGAGI. CDR3: CATRWGLGQRDTQYF. The CDR3 DNA reads as TGTGCCACCCGGTGGGGACTTGGACAACGGGATACGCAGTATTTT.

The V and J genes are TRBV6-5 and TRBJ1-5, with no clear D. The CDR3 runs 15 residues. Trimming pared 5 bases from V and 0 bases from J, leaving 11 bases between. Germline V gives CDR1 MNHEY, CDR2 SVGAGI. The DNA for the CDR3 is TGTGCCAGCAGTGCGACCCCTTATAGCAATCAGCCCCAGCATTTT. This gives the protein CASSATPYSNQPQHF.

The chain links TRBV2 to TRBJ1-6, with 9 bases identical to TRBD1. Germline trimming cut 6 bases from V and 6 bases from J; bases unmatched to any gene: 6. The CDR3 is 15 amino acids. Per germline, CDR1 SNHLY and CDR2 FYNNEI. Written as DNA, the CDR3 is TGTGCCAGCAGGGATTTGACAGGGGGTAATTCACCCCTCCACTTT. This gives the protein CASRDLTGGNSPLHF.

The chain links TRBV5-1 to TRBJ2-5; 7 bases match TRBD2. Germline V gene sequence: CDR1 SGHRS, CDR2 YFSETQ. The CDR3 has 15 amino acids. Trimming took 4 bases from V and 1 from J; bases not matched to a gene: 7. The chain's CDR3 is CASSPHRTSQETQYF. The CDR3, as DNA: TGCGCCAGCAGCCCACACCGGACTAGCCAAGAGACCCAGTACTTC.

The V gene is TRBV19, the J gene TRBJ1-2, with D perhaps matching TRBD1 (6 bases). Per the germline V gene, CDR1 is LNHDA and CDR2 is SQIVND (reference sequence). This CDR3 has 14 residues. Trimming removed 4 bases from V and 2 bases from J, with 11 bases in between. The CDR3 DNA is TGTGCCAGTAGTACCGGACAGTCCAACTATGGCTACACCTTC. This sequence encodes CASSTGQSNYGYTF.

The genes are TRBV5-1 and TRBJ1-1; the D is unclear. CDR1 SGHRS and CDR2 YFSETQ come from the germline V gene. V lost 5 bases to trimming and J lost 1 base, with 6 bases between them. The CDR3 spans 12 residues. The CDR3 DNA follows: TGCGCCAGCAGACAAGCGAACACTGAAGCTTTCTTT. This encodes CASRQANTEAFF. Full variable domain (missing parts from reference TRBV5-1 and TRBJ1-1): KAGVTQTPRYLIKTRGQQVTLSCSPISGHRSVSWYQQTPGQGLQFLFEYFSETQRNKGNFPGRFSGRQFSNSRSEMNVSTLELGDSALYLCASRQANTEAFFGQGTRLTVV.

The chain is built from TRBV2 and TRBJ2-7; D is unclear. CDR3 length: 12 residues. With 4 bases removed from V and 5 bases from J, the gap between germline ends came to 9 bases. The V gene's germline CDR1 is SNHLY and CDR2 FYNNEI. This CDR3 is CASSGTPHEQYF. DNA for the CDR3: TGTGCCAGCAGTGGAACCCCCCACGAGCAGTACTTC.

In nucleotides, the CDR3 is TGTGCCAGCTCACAGCGGCCCTCGACAGGGGAGAGTTCCGGGGAGCTGTTTTTT. Translated, it gives CASSQRPSTGESSGELFF. The rearrangement uses TRBV18 and TRBJ2-2; the match to TRBD1 covers 8 bases. The CDR3 contains 18 residues. Germline-derived CDR1 and CDR2 are KGHSH and LQKENI. The V gene end was trimmed by 4 bases and the J gene end by 6 bases; junction bases not matched to a gene: 16.

The chain has TRBV5-6 and TRBJ1-3; D gene uncertain. The CDR3 runs 14 residues. Germline V lookup: CDR1 SGHDT, CDR2 YYEEEE. V was clipped by 0 bases and J by 5 bases, with 9 bases between them. The CDR3 DNA reads TGTGCCAGCAGCTTGGGGAGACTCCGAAACACCATATATTTT. Amino acids: CASSLGRLRNTIYF. Together with reference TRBV5-6 and TRBJ1-3, the CDR3 gives the full variable domain: DAGVTQSPTHLIKTRGQQVTLRCSPKSGHDTVSWYQQALGQGPQFIFQYYEEEERQRGNFPDRFSGHQFPNYSSELNVNALLLGDSALYLCASSLGRLRNTIYFGEGSWLTVV.

The chain has TRBV6-1 and TRBJ2-3; D ambiguous. CDR3 length equals 12 residues. Germline loops: CDR1 MNHNS, CDR2 SASEGT. With 1 base removed from V and 4 bases from J, the gap between germline ends came to 3 bases. CDR3 DNA sequence: TGTGCCAGCAGTGAAGACGCAGATACGCAGTATTTT. This gives the protein CASSEDADTQYF.

The chain carries TRBV5-4 and TRBJ1-3; D might be TRBD1 (5 bases). Trimming cost V 0 bases and J 0 bases, with 10 bases left between them. The CDR3 is 16 amino acids. From germline, CDR1 is SGHNT and CDR2 YYREEE (reference sequence). The CDR3 spells CASSLAGGYSGNTIYF. DNA for the CDR3: TGTGCCAGCAGCTTGGCGGGGGGGTACTCTGGAAACACCATATATTTT.

The chain recombines TRBV4-1 with TRBJ1-1, with D perhaps matching TRBD1 (6 bases). The CDR3 is made up of 14 amino acids. V lost 8 bases and J 1 base, leaving 14 bases between the germline ends. Germline CDR1 and CDR2: MGHRA and YSYEKL. CDR3 residues: CASGLTGSNTEAFF. Written as DNA, the CDR3 is TGCGCCAGCGGACTAACAGGGTCGAACACTGAAGCTTTCTTT.

The rearrangement uses TRBV30 and TRBJ2-1; TRBD1 matches at 9 bases. V was pared by 3 bases and J by 8 bases, with 11 bases of the junction left unmatched. The CDR3 totals 15 residues. From germline, CDR1 is GTSNPN and CDR2 SVGIG (reference sequence). This CDR3 is CAWRPLGTGRHEQFF. CDR3 bases: TGTGCCTGGAGACCCTTGGGGACAGGGAGGCATGAGCAGTTCTTC.

In this sample, this clone turned up once. This chain joins TRBV19 and TRBJ2-3, with a tentative D call TRBD2 (5 bases). The ends were cut back, 1 base at V and 6 bases at J, with 14 bases in the middle. The CDR3 sequence is 15 residues long. The germline V gene has CDR1 LNHDA and CDR2 SQIVND (reference sequence). This CDR3 is CASSIGASTRDTQYF. The CDR3 region has the DNA TGTGCCAGTAGTATAGGGGCTAGCACCCGGGATACGCAGTATTTT.

The chain combines TRBV6-1 with TRBJ1-5; 8 nucleotides agree with TRBD1. Trimming at V came to 4 bases and at J to 2 bases, leaving 1 base not matched to a gene. CDR1 MNHNS and CDR2 SASEGT come from the germline V gene. The CDR3 runs to 14 residues. DNA of the CDR3: TGTGCCAGCAGTGTGGGACAGGGCAATCAGCCCCAGCATTTT. This translates into CASSVGQGNQPQHF.